These 20 T cell receptor beta chains were all obtained from the same sample, sequenced in a study of siplizumab effects on memory and regulatory T cells. A roughly 6-day coculture at 37°C was performed with the mixed lymphocyte reaction cells. Method: immunoSEQ multiplex PCR; TCRdb's copy keeps in-frame clones and lacks some. Of under 15,000 clones listed, around 43% are singletons. These TCRs' antigens remain unknown. Sequenced: CFSE-low (dividing) CD8+ T cells sorted from an allogeneic mixed lymphocyte reaction. The receptors shown here come from a human donor in good health; the cells came from an allogeneic mixed lymphocyte reaction. Some clones in this sample may be carry-over from other donors' samples.

This clone was detected only once. This rearrangement joins TRBV28 to TRBJ1-4; 9 positions agree with TRBD1. CDR1 and CDR2 from the germline V gene are MDHEN and SYDVKM. The trim removed 10 bases at V and 4 bases at J, leaving 16 bases unmatched. The CDR3 contains 17 residues. The CDR3: CATAVPGQGSLNEKLFF. CDR3 DNA sequence: TGTGCCACCGCGGTCCCGGGACAGGGATCACTTAATGAAAAACTGTTTTTT.

This chain joins TRBV18 and TRBJ2-1; the D gene is possibly TRBD1 (5 bases). The CDR3 totals 13 residues. Trimming stripped 3 bases from V and 8 bases from J, with 11 bases between. Germline CDR1 is KGHSH and CDR2 is LQKENI. The CDR3 DNA follows: TGTGCCAGCTCACCTCCAGGGCGTGATGAGCAGTTCTTC. Residues: CASSPPGRDEQFF.

Within the sample, this clone is medium-sized. The chain uses TRBV12-5 and TRBJ1-5, with D possibly matching TRBD1 (6 bases). Trimming left V 2 bases short and J 5 bases short, with 13 bases between. Germline loops: CDR1 LGHNT, CDR2 FRNRAP. There are 15 residues in the CDR3. The CDR3 reads CASGLLAGAYQPQHF. Written as DNA, the CDR3 is TGTGCTAGTGGTTTGTTAGCAGGGGCCTATCAGCCCCAGCATTTT.

There are a few counts of this clone. The chain combines TRBV19 with TRBJ2-3, with 7 bases identical to TRBD2. CDR1 is LNHDA, CDR2 SQIVND, per germline (reference sequence). CDR3 size: 15 residues. V gave up 4 bases and J gave up 3 bases; unmatched junction bases: 7. CDR3 protein: CASSSWGGLTDTQYF. The DNA of the CDR3 is TGTGCCAGTAGTAGCTGGGGGGGTTTGACAGATACGCAGTATTTT.

In this sample, this clone is medium-sized. The J gene is TRBJ1-5, the V gene TRBV7-2; no firm D call. CDR1 and CDR2 (germline): SGHTA, FQGNSA. Trimming stripped 1 base from V and 6 bases from J, with 13 bases between. The CDR3 has 15 amino acids. The DNA for the CDR3 is TGTGCCAGCAGCTTAGTATCTGGGGAGGGTCAGCCCCAGCATTTT. This gives the protein CASSLVSGEGQPQHF.

This clone was seen only once. This chain uses TRBV7-2 with TRBJ2-7, with 8 bases identical to TRBD1. The CDR3 runs 17 residues. CDR1 is SGHTA and CDR2 is FQGNSA in the germline V gene. The J segment lost 4 bases and the V segment lost 5 bases, leaving 16 bases of the junction unmatched. The CDR3 loop reads CASSPIPLWTGKYEQYF. CDR3 in DNA: TGTGCCAGCAGCCCCATCCCCCTCTGGACAGGGAAGTACGAGCAGTACTTC.

Here the CDR3 reads CASSLTSAAEAFF. The CDR3, as DNA: TGTGCCAGCAGTCTAACCTCGGCTGCTGAAGCTTTCTTT. V is TRBV2 and J is TRBJ1-1; D not certain. Trimming left V 5 bases short and J 6 bases short, with 13 bases between. CDR3 length equals 13 residues. CDR1 and CDR2 from the germline V gene are SNHLY and FYNNEI.

In its sample, this clone is medium-sized (0.01 to 0.1%). The chain uses TRBV7-3 and TRBJ1-1; D call uncertain. V was trimmed by 2 bases and J by 5 bases, leaving 9 bases between them. The CDR3 is made up of 13 amino acids. CDR1 SGHTA and CDR2 FQGTGA come from the germline V gene. CDR3 sequence: CASSLGVGTEAFF. The CDR3 DNA is TGTGCCAGCAGCTTAGGAGTAGGGACTGAAGCTTTCTTT.

CDR3 sequence: CASSLDWSGEQFF. In nucleotides, the CDR3 is TGTGCCAGCAGCTTAGATTGGTCGGGTGAGCAGTTCTTC. The chain combines TRBV11-3 with TRBJ2-1, with D unresolved. Germline CDR1 SGHNT, CDR2 YENEEA. Trimming left V 0 bases short and J 9 bases short, with 9 bases between. The CDR3 is made up of 13 amino acids.

This clone was observed a handful of times. This chain uses TRBV5-4 with TRBJ1-2, with TRBD1 identical over 7 bases. The CDR3 is 14 amino acids. With V trimmed by 4 bases and J by 3 bases, 6 bases remained unmatched. Germline CDR1 reads SGHNT; CDR2 reads YYREEE (reference sequence). This chain's CDR3 is CASSEDRLDYGYTF. The DNA for the CDR3 is TGTGCCAGCAGCGAGGACAGGCTTGACTATGGCTACACCTTC.

This clone was seen a few times. The V call is TRBV19, the J call TRBJ2-1, with D possibly being TRBD1 (5 bases). The CDR3 has 15 amino acids. With 3 bases removed from V and 6 bases from J, the gap between germline ends came to 15 bases. Germline loops: CDR1 LNHDA, CDR2 SQIVND (reference sequence). The DNA of the CDR3 is TGTGCCAGTAGTATCGCCCAGGGATCTATCAATGAGCAGTTCTTC. Amino acids: CASSIAQGSINEQFF. The full variable domain, in which reference TRBV19 and TRBJ2-1 provide the parts outside the CDR3, is DGGITQSPKYLFRKEGQNVTLSCEQNLNHDAMYWYRQDPGQGLRLIYYSQIVNDFQKGDIAEGYSVSREKKESFPLTVTSAQKNPTAFYLCASSIAQGSINEQFFGPGTRLTVL.

The chain has TRBV6-6 and TRBJ2-7, with 7 bases matching TRBD1. Trimming at V came to 7 bases and at J to 2 bases, leaving 5 bases not matched to a gene. The CDR3 length is 13 residues. The germline V gene has CDR1 MNHNY and CDR2 SVGAGI (reference sequence). This CDR3 is CASTQGVPYEQYF. The CDR3 DNA is TGTGCCAGCACCCAGGGGGTGCCCTACGAGCAGTACTTC.

The rearrangement joins TRBV7-9 to TRBJ2-7; 12 bases fit TRBD1. J gave up 0 bases and V 4 bases, and 1 base lay outside the gene matches. This CDR3 contains 15 residues. The germline gives CDR1 SEHNR, CDR2 FQNEAQ (reference sequence). The CDR3, as DNA: TGTGCCAGCAGCTGGGGACAGGGGGCCTCCTACGAGCAGTACTTC. This sequence encodes CASSWGQGASYEQYF.

In its sample, this clone ranks as medium-sized (0.01 to 0.1%). The rearrangement uses TRBV15 and TRBJ1-2, with 9 bases lining up with TRBD1. Per the germline V gene, CDR1 is LNHNV and CDR2 is YYDKDF (reference sequence). V was pared by 2 bases and J by 1 base, with 2 bases of the junction left unmatched. This CDR3 contains 15 residues. CDR3 nucleotides: TGTGCCACCAGCAGAAACAGGGGGCTTAACTATGGCTACACCTTC. Protein product: CATSRNRGLNYGYTF.

V gene TRBV6-1 combines with J gene TRBJ1-1; D might be TRBD1 (6 bases). Trimming pared 1 base from V and 1 base from J, leaving 10 bases between. Germline V gene lookup returns CDR1 MNHNS and CDR2 SASEGT. This CDR3 is 15 amino acids long. In DNA, the CDR3 is TGTGCCAGCAGTGAAGTCCGGACAGAGAACACTGAAGCTTTCTTT. It yields the protein CASSEVRTENTEAFF.

The rearrangement links TRBV6-1 to TRBJ1-2; D might be TRBD1 (5 bases). Trimming stripped 4 bases from V and 3 bases from J, with 15 bases between. The CDR3 is made up of 15 amino acids. Germline lookup yields CDR1 MNHNS and CDR2 SASEGT. CDR3 nucleotide sequence: TGTGCCAGCAGTGCGACCCCCGGGGCCGACTATGGCTACACCTTC. This codes for CASSATPGADYGYTF.

The V call is TRBV7-6, the J call TRBJ2-7, with D unresolved. Trimming pared 4 bases from V and 6 bases from J, leaving 7 bases between. The CDR3 contains 11 residues. Germline loops: CDR1 SGHVS, CDR2 FNYEAQ. The CDR3, as DNA: TGTGCCAGCAGCTCCAGAACCGAGCAGTACTTC. This codes for CASSSRTEQYF.

The rearrangement links TRBV11-2 to TRBJ1-1; 7 bases line up with TRBD1. After removal of 5 bases from V and 0 bases from J, the junction contained 6 bases not matched to a gene. Germline lookup yields CDR1 SGHAT and CDR2 FQNNGV. The CDR3 runs to 15 residues. The CDR3 is CASSPAQGMNTEAFF. The CDR3 nucleotides read TGTGCCAGCAGCCCGGCACAGGGGATGAACACTGAAGCTTTCTTT.

This chain uses TRBV4-1 with TRBJ2-7; 7 nucleotides agree with TRBD1. The germline V gene has CDR1 MGHRA and CDR2 YSYEKL. The CDR3 has 16 amino acids. The J segment lost 0 bases and the V segment lost 4 bases, leaving 9 bases of the junction unmatched. The CDR3 spells CASSPLGQLSSYEQYF. The CDR3 DNA sequence: TGCGCCAGCAGCCCCCTGGGACAGCTTAGCTCCTACGAGCAGTACTTC.

The gene calls are TRBV27 and TRBJ2-7, with D hard to call. Germline CDR1 reads MNHEY; CDR2 reads SMNVEV (reference sequence). V was shortened by 2 bases and J by 5 bases, with 10 bases between the two germline ends. There are 13 residues in the CDR3. CDR3 bases: TGTGCCAGCAGTTTAAGGTTTACTAACGAGCAGTACTTC. Translating gives CASSLRFTNEQYF.